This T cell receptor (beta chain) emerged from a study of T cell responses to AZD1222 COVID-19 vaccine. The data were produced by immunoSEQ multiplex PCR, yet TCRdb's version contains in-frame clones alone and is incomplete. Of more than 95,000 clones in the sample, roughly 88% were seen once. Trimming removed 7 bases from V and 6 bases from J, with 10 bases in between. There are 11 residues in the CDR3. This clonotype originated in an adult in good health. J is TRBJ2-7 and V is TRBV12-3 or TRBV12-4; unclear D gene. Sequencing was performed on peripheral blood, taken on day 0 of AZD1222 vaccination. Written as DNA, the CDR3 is TGTGCCAGCACATACCTGGGCGAGCAGTACTTC. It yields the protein CASTYLGEQYF.